Following are 2 T cell receptor beta chains from one sample sequenced in a study of early T cells in non-severe SARS-CoV-2 infection. TCRdb recomputed calls from the 5' RACE reads with MiXCR, one row per CDR3 protein. Among 24,000 or so distinct CDR3 sequences, 4% to 5% were seen once, and the ten largest hold approximately 4.4%. The source material was whole blood. Every receptor here comes from an adult who was a healthcare worker with PCR-confirmed SARS-CoV-2 infection or an uninfected control (not recorded which).

This chain uses TRBV14 with TRBJ2-3; the match to TRBD2 covers 7 bases. The junction had 6 bases not matched to a gene; V was cut back by 0 bases and J by 0 bases. CDR1 and CDR2 (germline): SGHDN, FVKESK. The CDR3 is made up of 17 amino acids. DNA of the CDR3: TGTGCCAGCAGCCAAGATCGGTCTAGCGGTAGCACAGATACGCAGTATTTT. This sequence encodes CASSQDRSSGSTDTQYF.

This clonotype was recorded at least ten times. The chain has TRBV27 and TRBJ2-3; weak D call: TRBD2 (5 bases). Trimming pared 5 bases from V and 5 bases from J, leaving 17 bases between. CDR3 length equals 15 residues. Germline CDR1 MNHEY, CDR2 SMNVEV (reference sequence). CDR3 DNA: TGTGCCAGCAGTCGAACTGTGGCTGGAGGAGATACGCAGTATTTT. Translating it yields CASSRTVAGGDTQYF.